Following are 24 T cell receptor beta chains from one sample sequenced in a study of blood T cell repertoires in COVID-19. Profiling relied on immunoSEQ multiplex PCR, and the TCRdb table lists in-frame clones only, not all of them. The table lists about 160,000 clones, 75% to 85% of them singletons. The sequenced sample was PBMCs or T cells enriched from blood (not recorded which). The receptors were sampled from a woman aged 60-75 years who had recovered from COVID-19.

The gene calls are TRBV27 and TRBJ1-1; TRBD1 aligns across 11 bases. V gave up 4 bases and J gave up 11 bases; unmatched junction bases: 9. The CDR3 spans 14 residues. In germline, CDR1 is MNHEY, CDR2 SMNVEV (reference sequence). The CDR3 DNA sequence: TGTGCCAGCAGTTCGAAGGACAGGGGGCGCCCGGCTTTCTTT. Its protein product is CASSSKDRGRPAFF.

This clone has just a few counts. The chain links TRBV6-6 to TRBJ1-2, with unresolved D. The CDR3 totals 9 residues. With 10 bases removed from V and 8 bases from J, the gap between germline ends came to 8 bases. CDR1 is MNHNY, CDR2 SVGAGI, per germline (reference sequence). Written as DNA, the CDR3 is TGTGCCACCATCCCAGGCTACACCTTC. It specifies CATIPGYTF.

The chain carries TRBV4-1 and TRBJ1-1; possible D gene TRBD1, 6 bases. This CDR3 region has 15 residues. The V end was cut by 3 bases, the J end by 4 bases, with 15 bases between. Germline-derived CDR1 and CDR2 are MGHRA and YSYEKL. The chain's CDR3 is CASSQSQGFSTEAFF. The DNA for the CDR3 is TGCGCCAGCAGCCAGTCACAGGGCTTTAGCACTGAAGCTTTCTTT.

The chain uses TRBV18 and TRBJ2-5, with 7 bases matching TRBD2. With 3 bases clipped from V and 7 bases from J, the junction kept 2 bases outside the gene matches. The CDR3 has 12 amino acids. Germline loops: CDR1 KGHSH, CDR2 LQKENI. The CDR3 spells CASSPGEGTQYF. The CDR3 nucleotides read TGTGCCAGCTCACCGGGGGAGGGGACCCAGTACTTC. The whole variable domain, filled in from reference TRBV18 and TRBJ2-5, reads NAGVMQNPRHLVRRRGQEARLRCSPMKGHSHVYWYRQLPEEGLKFMVYLQKENIIDESGMPKERFSAEFPKEGPSILRIQQVVRGDSAAYFCASSPGEGTQYFGPGTRLLVL.

This clone was counted between two and nine times. The chain joins TRBV5-1 to TRBJ2-7; 9 nucleotides align to TRBD2. V was clipped by 1 base and J by 2 bases; unmatched bases: 10. Germline V lookup: CDR1 SGHRS, CDR2 YFSETQ. This CDR3 has 17 residues. The CDR3 spells CASSLSSGGTSAYEQYF. As DNA, the CDR3 is TGCGCCAGCAGCTTGAGCAGCGGGGGGACCTCTGCCTACGAGCAGTACTTC.

The rearrangement joins TRBV5-6 to TRBJ2-1; TRBD2 matches at 12 bases. After removal of 2 bases from V and 7 bases from J, the junction contained 4 bases not matched to a gene. Germline loops: CDR1 SGHDT, CDR2 YYEEEE. The CDR3 spans 15 residues. CDR3 amino acids: CASSFGTSGWNEQFF. CDR3 nucleotides: TGTGCCAGCAGCTTCGGGACTAGCGGGTGGAATGAGCAGTTCTTC. The variable domain in full, completed from reference TRBV5-6 and TRBJ2-1, reads DAGVTQSPTHLIKTRGQQVTLRCSPKSGHDTVSWYQQALGQGPQFIFQYYEEEERQRGNFPDRFSGHQFPNYSSELNVNALLLGDSALYLCASSFGTSGWNEQFFGPGTRLTVL.

The chain is built from TRBV5-4 and TRBJ2-7, with D possibly being TRBD1 (6 bases). Per the germline V gene, CDR1 is SGHNT and CDR2 is YYREEE (reference sequence). Deletions cut 4 bases from V and 2 bases from J, with 19 bases between. The CDR3 runs 16 residues. CDR3 amino acids: CASSGPGQTTTYEQYF. CDR3 nucleotides: TGTGCCAGCAGCGGCCCGGGACAAACCACAACCTACGAGCAGTACTTC.

V gene TRBV14 combines with J gene TRBJ1-2; no clear D. Trimming cost V 4 bases and J 7 bases, with 13 bases left between them. The CDR3 is made up of 13 amino acids. Germline loops: CDR1 SGHDN, CDR2 FVKESK. The CDR3 reads CASSLQRESGYTF. DNA of the CDR3: TGTGCCAGCAGCCTCCAAAGAGAGAGTGGCTACACCTTC.

The V call is TRBV5-1, the J call TRBJ1-1; unclear D gene. V was cut by 4 bases and J by 4 bases, with 14 bases left in between. The CDR3 covers 14 residues. Looked up from germline, CDR1 is SGHRS and CDR2 is YFSETQ. In DNA form, the CDR3 reads TGCGCCAGCAGCCCCGAGGTCGAGGGCACTGAAGCTTTCTTT. Translation gives CASSPEVEGTEAFF.

This sequence joins TRBV27 and TRBJ2-5, with 9 bases lining up with TRBD2. The CDR3 spans 16 residues. Germline V gives CDR1 MNHEY, CDR2 SMNVEV (reference sequence). The junction had 17 bases not matched to a gene; V was cut back by 6 bases and J by 9 bases. The CDR3 protein is CASSPWGTSPGKAQYF. In DNA, the CDR3 is TGTGCCAGCAGCCCTTGGGGGACTAGCCCCGGGAAGGCCCAGTACTTC.

The chain has TRBV12-5 and TRBJ1-3; TRBD1 might be the D (6 bases). The germline V gene encodes CDR1 LGHNT and CDR2 FRNRAP. The germline V and J ends were trimmed by 4 bases and 6 bases, with 10 bases remaining between them. The CDR3 totals 13 residues. The CDR3, as DNA: TGTGCTAGTGGTTCGGGGGGCCTAAACACCATATATTTT. Protein product: CASGSGGLNTIYF.

The chain is built from TRBV25-1 and TRBJ1-2, with 8 nucleotides matching TRBD1. Germline CDR1 and CDR2: MGHDK and SYGVNS. This CDR3 region has 14 residues. Trimming took 3 bases from V and 7 from J; bases not matched to a gene: 7. The CDR3 protein is CASSDQGQDPGYTF. The CDR3 nucleotides read TGTGCCAGCAGTGACCAGGGACAGGATCCTGGCTACACCTTC.

In DNA, the CDR3 is TGTGCCAGCAGCTCGGAGGACAGGGTCGGCTACACCTTC. This translates into CASSSEDRVGYTF. The chain combines TRBV13 with TRBJ1-2; 8 bases are shared with TRBD1. Per germline, CDR1 PRHDT and CDR2 FYEKMQ (reference sequence). V was clipped by 4 bases and J by 8 bases; unmatched bases: 6. CDR3 length: 13 residues.

This clone appeared once. V gene TRBV24-1 combines with J gene TRBJ2-5; 10 bases are shared with TRBD2. CDR3 length: 15 residues. The germline V gene encodes CDR1 KGHDR and CDR2 SFDVKD. Losses at the gene ends were 4 bases for V and 3 bases for J; bases not matched to a gene: 4. The CDR3 region has the DNA TGTGCCACCAGTGAGCTTAGCGGGGGGAAAGAGACCCAGTACTTC. It translates to CATSELSGGKETQYF.

The genes are TRBV9 and TRBJ2-7, with TRBD1 matching 9 bases. V shed 4 bases, J shed 0 bases, and the junction held 17 bases outside the gene matches. The CDR3 has 19 residues. CDR1 is SGDLS, CDR2 YYNGEE, per germline. In nucleotides, the CDR3 is TGTGCCAGCAGCCCAAGGTCTGGACAGGGGATAGTTAGCTCCTACGAGCAGTACTTC. The encoded protein is CASSPRSGQGIVSSYEQYF.

The chain recombines TRBV5-1 with TRBJ2-3; TRBD1 aligns across 7 bases. This CDR3 is 17 amino acids long. CDR1 is SGHRS, CDR2 YFSETQ, per germline. V gave up 5 bases and J gave up 0 bases; unmatched junction bases: 12. The DNA for the CDR3 is TGCGCCAGCAGAGCGAATCCGAACAGGGGAAGCACAGATACGCAGTATTTT. Protein: CASRANPNRGSTDTQYF.

The rearrangement joins TRBV7-2 to TRBJ2-3; 7 bases are shared with TRBD2. Germline-derived CDR1 and CDR2 are SGHTA and FQGNSA. The CDR3 consists of 15 residues. The J segment lost 4 bases and the V segment lost 4 bases, leaving 8 bases of the junction unmatched. CDR3 in amino acids: CASSSRSGHPDTQYF. The CDR3 coding sequence is TGTGCCAGCAGCTCCCGTAGCGGGCACCCAGATACGCAGTATTTT.

The chain recombines TRBV6-5 with TRBJ2-2; 10 nucleotides line up with TRBD2. Germline CDR1 is MNHEY and CDR2 is SVGAGI. The V and J ends lost 8 bases and 7 bases, in that order; junction bases with no gene match: 7. This CDR3 is 14 amino acids long. The CDR3 spells CASALAGDIGELFF. CDR3 DNA: TGTGCCAGCGCCCTAGCGGGGGACATCGGGGAGCTGTTTTTT.

The CDR3 loop reads CASSLKSGGGYEQYF. CDR3 in DNA: TGCGCCAGCAGCCTAAAGTCGGGGGGCGGGTACGAGCAGTACTTC. The chain employs TRBV4-1 and TRBJ2-7; the D gene is possibly TRBD2 (7 bases). The CDR3 has 15 residues. Germline CDR1 reads MGHRA; CDR2 reads YSYEKL. Trimming removed 4 bases from V and 4 bases from J, with 17 bases in between.

The V gene is TRBV14, the J gene TRBJ1-2; D is unresolved. The V gene lost 1 base and the J gene lost 8 bases, with 5 bases spanning the gap. The CDR3 runs to 11 residues. Germline values: CDR1 SGHDN, CDR2 FVKESK. The CDR3 DNA reads as TGTGCCAGCAGCCAAGGAGGGGGCTACACCTTC. Protein: CASSQGGGYTF.

This sequence joins TRBV7-8 and TRBJ1-2, with D perhaps TRBD1 (6 bases). CDR1 is SGHVS and CDR2 is FQNEAQ in the germline V gene. V lost 6 bases to trimming and J lost 2 bases, with 10 bases between them. This CDR3 contains 13 residues. The CDR3 coding sequence is TGTGCCAGCAGTTACGGACAGAACTATGGCTACACCTTC. It translates to CASSYGQNYGYTF.

The chain couples TRBV29-1 to TRBJ1-2; maybe TRBD1 (5 bases). The V gene lost 3 bases and the J gene lost 5 bases, with 16 bases spanning the gap. Per the germline V gene, CDR1 is SQVTM and CDR2 is ANQGSEA. The CDR3 totals 14 residues. CDR3 amino acids: CSVDNSGGFYGYTF. The CDR3 nucleotides are TGCAGCGTTGACAACTCCGGGGGGTTTTATGGCTACACCTTC.

This CDR3 reads CASSLSGDSYNEQFF. In DNA form, the CDR3 reads TGTGCCAGCAGCTTATCGGGGGATTCCTACAATGAGCAGTTCTTC. The chain is built from TRBV7-2 and TRBJ2-1; a weak D match, TRBD2 (6 bases). CDR1 SGHTA and CDR2 FQGNSA come from the germline V gene. This CDR3 region has 15 residues. V was trimmed by 2 bases and J by 1 base, leaving 9 bases between them.

J is TRBJ1-4 and V is TRBV9; D not resolved. The germline V gene has CDR1 SGDLS and CDR2 YYNGEE. V gave up 4 bases and J gave up 0 bases, with 7 bases separating them. The CDR3 has 14 amino acids. The CDR3 protein is CASSRQATNEKLFF. The DNA for the CDR3 is TGTGCCAGCAGCCGACAAGCAACTAATGAAAAACTGTTTTTT.